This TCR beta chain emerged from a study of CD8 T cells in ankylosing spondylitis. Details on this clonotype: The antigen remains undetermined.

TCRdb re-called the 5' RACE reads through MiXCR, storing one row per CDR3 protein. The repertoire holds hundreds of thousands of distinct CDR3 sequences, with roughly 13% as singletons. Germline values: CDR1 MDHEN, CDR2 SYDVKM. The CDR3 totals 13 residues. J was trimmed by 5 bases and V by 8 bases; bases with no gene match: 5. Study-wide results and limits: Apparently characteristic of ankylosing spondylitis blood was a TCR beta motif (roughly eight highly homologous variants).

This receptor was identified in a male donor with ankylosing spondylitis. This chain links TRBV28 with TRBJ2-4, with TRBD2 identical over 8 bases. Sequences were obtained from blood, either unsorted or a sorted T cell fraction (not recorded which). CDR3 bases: TGTGCCAGCGGCGCACTAGCGGAAAACATTCAGTACTTC. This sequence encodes CASGALAENIQYF.